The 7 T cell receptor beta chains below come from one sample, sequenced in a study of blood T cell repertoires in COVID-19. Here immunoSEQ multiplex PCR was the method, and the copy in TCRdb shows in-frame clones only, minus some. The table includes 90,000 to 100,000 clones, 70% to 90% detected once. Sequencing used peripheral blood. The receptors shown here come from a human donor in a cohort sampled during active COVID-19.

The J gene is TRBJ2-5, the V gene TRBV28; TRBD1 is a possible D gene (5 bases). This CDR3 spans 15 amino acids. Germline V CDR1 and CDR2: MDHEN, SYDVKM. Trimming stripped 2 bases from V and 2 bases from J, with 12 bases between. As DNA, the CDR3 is TGTGCCAGCAGTTTAGGGGCCGGGTTTCAAGAGACCCAGTACTTC. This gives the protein CASSLGAGFQETQYF.

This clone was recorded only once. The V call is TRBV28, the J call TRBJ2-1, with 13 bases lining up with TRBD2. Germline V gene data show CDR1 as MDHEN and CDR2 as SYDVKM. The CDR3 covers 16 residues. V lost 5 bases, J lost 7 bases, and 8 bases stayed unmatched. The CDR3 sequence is CASSTSTSGRTNEQFF. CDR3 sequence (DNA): TGTGCCAGCAGTACCTCGACTAGCGGGAGGACGAATGAGCAGTTCTTC. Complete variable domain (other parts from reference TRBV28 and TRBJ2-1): DVKVTQSSRYLVKRTGEKVFLECVQDMDHENMFWYRQDPGLGLRLIYFSYDVKMKEKGDIPEGYSVSREKKERFSLILESASTNQTSMYLCASSTSTSGRTNEQFFGPGTRLTVL.

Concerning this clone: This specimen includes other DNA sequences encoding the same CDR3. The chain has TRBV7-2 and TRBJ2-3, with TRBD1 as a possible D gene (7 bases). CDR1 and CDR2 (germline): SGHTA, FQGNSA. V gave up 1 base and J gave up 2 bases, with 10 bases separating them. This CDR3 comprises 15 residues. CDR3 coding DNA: TGTGCCAGCAGCTTAGACAGGGGACTCACAGATACGCAGTATTTT. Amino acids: CASSLDRGLTDTQYF.

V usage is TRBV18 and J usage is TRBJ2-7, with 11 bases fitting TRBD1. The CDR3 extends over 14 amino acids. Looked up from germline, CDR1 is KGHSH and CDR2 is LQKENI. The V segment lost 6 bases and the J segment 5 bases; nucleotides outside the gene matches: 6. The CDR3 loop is CASSRTGGRDEQYF. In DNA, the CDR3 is TGTGCCAGCTCCCGGACAGGGGGCAGGGACGAGCAGTACTTC.

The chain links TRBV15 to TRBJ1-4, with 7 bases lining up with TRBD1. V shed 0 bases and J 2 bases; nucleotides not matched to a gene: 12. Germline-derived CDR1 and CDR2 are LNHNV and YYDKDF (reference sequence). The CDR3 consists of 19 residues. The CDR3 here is CATSRDPPGQRATNEKLFF. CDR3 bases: TGTGCCACCAGCAGAGATCCTCCGGGACAGCGAGCGACTAATGAAAAACTGTTTTTT.

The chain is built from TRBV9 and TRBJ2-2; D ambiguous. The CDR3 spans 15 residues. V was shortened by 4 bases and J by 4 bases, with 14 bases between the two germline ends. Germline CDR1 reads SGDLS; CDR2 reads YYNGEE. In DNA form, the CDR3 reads TGTGCCAGCAGCTCGTTGAGGTTCGGCACCGGGGAGCTGTTTTTT. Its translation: CASSSLRFGTGELFF.

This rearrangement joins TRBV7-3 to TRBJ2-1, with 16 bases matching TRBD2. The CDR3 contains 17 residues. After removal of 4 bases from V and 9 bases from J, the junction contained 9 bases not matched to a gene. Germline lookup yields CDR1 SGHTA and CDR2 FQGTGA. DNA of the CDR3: TGTGCCAGCAGCTCTAGGGGAGGGACTAGCGGGAGGGTTGAGCAGTTCTTC. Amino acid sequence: CASSSRGGTSGRVEQFF.